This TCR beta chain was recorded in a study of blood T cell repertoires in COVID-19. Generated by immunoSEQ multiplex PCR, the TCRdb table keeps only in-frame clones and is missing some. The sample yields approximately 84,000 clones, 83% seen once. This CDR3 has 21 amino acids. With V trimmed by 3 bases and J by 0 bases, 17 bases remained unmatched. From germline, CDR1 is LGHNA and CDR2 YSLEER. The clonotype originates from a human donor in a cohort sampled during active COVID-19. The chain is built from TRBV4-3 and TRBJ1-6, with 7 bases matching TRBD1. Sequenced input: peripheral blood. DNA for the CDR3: TGCGCCAGCAGCCAGTATACCGGGACAGACACCTTTAGCTCCTATAATTCACCCCTCCACTTT. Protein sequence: CASSQYTGTDTFSSYNSPLHF.